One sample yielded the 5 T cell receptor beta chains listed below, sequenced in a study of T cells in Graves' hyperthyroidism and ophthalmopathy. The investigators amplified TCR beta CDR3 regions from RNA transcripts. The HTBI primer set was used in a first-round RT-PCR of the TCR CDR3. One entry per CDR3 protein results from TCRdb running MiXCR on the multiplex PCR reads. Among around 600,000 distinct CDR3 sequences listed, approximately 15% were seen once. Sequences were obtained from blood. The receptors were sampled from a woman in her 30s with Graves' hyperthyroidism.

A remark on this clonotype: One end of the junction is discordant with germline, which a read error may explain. The CDR3 region has the DNA TGTACCACTTCCAACCAGCCGGCGGCGAATGAGCAGTTCTTC. It specifies CTTSNQPAANEQFF. The chain carries TRBV24-1 and TRBJ2-1; D gene unclear. This CDR3 is 14 amino acids long. Germline V gene lookup returns CDR1 KGHDR and CDR2 SFDVKD.

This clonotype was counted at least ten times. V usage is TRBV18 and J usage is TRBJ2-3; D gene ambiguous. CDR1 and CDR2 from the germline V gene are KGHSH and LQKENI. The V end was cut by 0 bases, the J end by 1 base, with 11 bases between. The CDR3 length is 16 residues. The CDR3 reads CASSPPGLSGTDTQYF. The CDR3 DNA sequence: TGTGCCAGCTCACCACCGGGCCTAAGCGGCACAGATACGCAGTATTTT.

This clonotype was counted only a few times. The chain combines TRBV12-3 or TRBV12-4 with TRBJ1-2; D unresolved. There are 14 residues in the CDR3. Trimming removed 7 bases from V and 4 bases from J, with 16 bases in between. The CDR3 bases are TGTGCCAGCACCCCGCGGAGGTTCGGCTATGGCTACACCTTC. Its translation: CASTPRRFGYGYTF.

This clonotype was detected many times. CDR3 amino acids: CASSFNRRANTEAFF. DNA for the CDR3: TGTGCCAGCAGTTTTAACCGAAGGGCGAACACTGAAGCTTTCTTT. The chain recombines TRBV28 with TRBJ1-1; the D is unclear. Germline CDR1 and CDR2: MDHEN and SYDVKM. V was cut by 3 bases and J by 1 base, with 12 bases left in between. The CDR3 length is 15 residues.

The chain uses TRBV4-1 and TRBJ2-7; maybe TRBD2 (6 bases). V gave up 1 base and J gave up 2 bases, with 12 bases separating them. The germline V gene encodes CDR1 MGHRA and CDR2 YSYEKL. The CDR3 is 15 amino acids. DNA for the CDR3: TGCGCCAGCAGCCAAGCGAACGGGAGCCCCTACGAGCAGTACTTC. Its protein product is CASSQANGSPYEQYF.